Described below is a single TCR beta chain sequence and its context. Its antigen remains unidentified. This entry comes from a study of shared clonotypes between healthy human individuals. In the study overall: The donors, two women and a few men, were aged 18 to 49.

Overall study findings and caveats: Approximately 4.9% of naive CD4 clonotypes were shared across a few donors.

Profiling relied on immunoSEQ multiplex PCR, and the TCRdb table lists in-frame clones only, not all of them. The table has 950,000 to 1,300,000 clones, around 74% seen once; the top ten hold 1.2% to 1.5%. Deletions cut 5 bases from V and 2 bases from J, with 12 bases between. The CDR3 extends over 14 amino acids. The germline V gene encodes CDR1 SGHAT and CDR2 FQNNGV. The chain has TRBV11-2 and TRBJ1-2; no firm D call. Sequencing was carried out using memory CD4+ T cells sorted from blood. Subset: CD45RA-negative fraction. The clonotype comes from a man younger than 35 in good health. The CDR3 coding sequence is TGTGCCAGCAGCCCCCAGGTATCCAACTATGGCTACACCTTC. Translation: CASSPQVSNYGYTF.